Each of the 22 T cell receptor beta chains below was sequenced from the same sample in a study of blood T cell repertoires in COVID-19. TCRdb's copy holds only in-frame clones and misses some; the assay was immunoSEQ multiplex PCR. The sample has roughly 670,000 clones, about 87% seen once. Sequences were obtained from peripheral blood. These receptors were collected from a woman between 18 and 30 years old with acute or convalescent COVID-19.

V is TRBV4-3 and J is TRBJ2-3; the D gene is possibly TRBD2 (6 bases). Germline values: CDR1 LGHNA, CDR2 YSLEER. The CDR3 contains 14 residues. Trimming shortened V by 1 base and J by 4 bases, and 9 bases separated the two germline ends. The CDR3 DNA reads TGCGCCAGCAGCCAAGCGGGACTCGCAGATACGCAGTATTTT. Its translation: CASSQAGLADTQYF.

The CDR3 DNA sequence: TGTGCCAGCGAGCGGGGGGGACGCGCGAGAGATACGCAGTATTTT. It encodes CASERGGRARDTQYF. The chain combines TRBV2 with TRBJ2-3; TRBD2 agrees at 10 bases. V trimming: 8 bases; J trimming: 5 bases; junction bases outside the gene matches: 10. CDR3 length equals 15 residues. CDR1 and CDR2 (germline): SNHLY, FYNNEI. The whole variable domain, filled in from reference TRBV2 and TRBJ2-3, reads EPEVTQTPSHQVTQMGQEVILRCVPISNHLYFYWYRQILGQKVEFLVSFYNNEISEKSEIFDDQFSVERPDGSNFTLKIRSTKLEDSAMYFCASERGGRARDTQYFGPGTRLTVL.

This clone was counted a few times. The genes are TRBV6-2 or TRBV6-3 and TRBJ1-4; 9 bases align to TRBD1. Germline CDR1 is MNHEY and CDR2 is SVGEGT. The CDR3 is 18 residues long. Germline trimming cut 1 base from V and 0 bases from J; bases unmatched to any gene: 6. CDR3 in amino acids: CASSYWDREDATNEKLFF. The CDR3 region has the DNA TGTGCCAGCAGTTACTGGGACAGGGAAGATGCAACTAATGAAAAACTGTTTTTT.

V gene TRBV27 combines with J gene TRBJ2-1, with D unclear. V lost 3 bases, J lost 5 bases, and 11 bases lay in between. Germline loops: CDR1 MNHEY, CDR2 SMNVEV (reference sequence). The CDR3 is made up of 14 amino acids. The CDR3 nucleotides read TGTGCCAGCAGTTTCTACTCCCCAAACAATGAGCAGTTCTTC. This codes for CASSFYSPNNEQFF.

This clone came up once. V and J are TRBV19 and TRBJ1-2; TRBD1 agrees at 9 bases. This CDR3 contains 14 residues. The germline CDR1 and CDR2 sequences are LNHDA and SQIVND (reference sequence). After removal of 5 bases from V and 5 bases from J, the junction contained 6 bases not matched to a gene. The CDR3 coding sequence is TGTGCCAGTAGTCCGGGACAGGGCTTTTATGGCTACACCTTC. As protein: CASSPGQGFYGYTF.

The chain couples TRBV15 to TRBJ2-2, with 10 bases that match TRBD2. The CDR3 length is 15 residues. Germline V gene sequence: CDR1 LNHNV, CDR2 YYDKDF (reference sequence). V lost 9 bases, J lost 4 bases, and 8 bases stayed unmatched. The CDR3 nucleotides are TGTGCCACGAGGAGCGGGGGGGCTGTCACCGGGGAGCTGTTTTTT. It translates to CATRSGGAVTGELFF.

This clone was counted only a few times. The genes are TRBV23-1 and TRBJ2-1; D gene ambiguous. TRBV23-1 is marked as an open reading frame, function uncertain. Trimming shortened V by 8 bases and J by 6 bases, and 5 bases separated the two germline ends. CDR3 length: 10 residues. The CDR3 coding sequence is TGCGCCAGCGAACTCAATGAGCAGTTCTTC. Encoded protein: CASELNEQFF.

The chain uses TRBV6-6 and TRBJ2-7; D call uncertain. The germline V gene has CDR1 MNHNY and CDR2 SVGAGI (reference sequence). V lost 6 bases and J 6 bases, leaving 24 bases between the germline ends. The CDR3 runs to 16 residues. CDR3 in DNA: TGTGCCAGCAGCCGTTACTCCCCTTCCGGGTCAAGCGAGCAGTACTTC. It codes for CASSRYSPSGSSEQYF.

This clone has just one count. The chain combines TRBV21-1 with TRBJ1-1. TRBV21-1 is given as a pseudogene. This CDR3 contains 15 residues. CDR3 coding DNA: TGTGCCAGCAGCAAAACGGGGGAAGAGAACACTGAAGCTTTCTTT. Translated, it gives CASSKTGEENTEAFF.

The CDR3 sequence: CASSQSSRNTGELFF. As DNA, the CDR3 is TGCGCCAGCAGCCAATCTAGTCGGAACACCGGGGAGCTGTTTTTT. V is TRBV4-1 and J is TRBJ2-2; D remains unclear. The CDR3 consists of 15 residues. Germline loops: CDR1 MGHRA, CDR2 YSYEKL. V was clipped by 2 bases and J by 1 base, with 8 bases between them.

The chain is built from TRBV29-1 and TRBJ2-1, with TRBD2 matching 8 bases. The germline V gene encodes CDR1 SQVTM and CDR2 ANQGSEA. This CDR3 spans 20 amino acids. Unmatched junction bases numbered 26, after V lost 4 bases and J lost 6 bases. DNA for the CDR3: TGCAGCGTTGTAGGGAGGAGAGGAAGTCCCGGGGGCACTAGCGGCAATGAGCAGTTCTTC. Protein: CSVVGRRGSPGGTSGNEQFF.

V is TRBV6-5 and J is TRBJ1-2; TRBD1 aligns across 7 bases. The CDR3 has 14 amino acids. With V trimmed by 6 bases and J by 5 bases, 9 bases remained unmatched. Per the germline V gene, CDR1 is MNHEY and CDR2 is SVGAGI. The CDR3 coding sequence is TGTGCCAGCAGGCCCAGGGGGAGTTTGTATGGCTACACCTTC. Its translation is CASRPRGSLYGYTF.

The rearrangement links TRBV6-2 or TRBV6-3 to TRBJ2-7, with D perhaps TRBD2 (6 bases). Germline V gene data show CDR1 as MNHEY and CDR2 as SVGEGT. V was clipped by 4 bases and J by 0 bases, with 7 bases between them. This CDR3 contains 13 residues. In DNA form, the CDR3 reads TGTGCCAGCAGTTGGAGGGGCTCCTACGAGCAGTACTTC. Amino acid sequence: CASSWRGSYEQYF.

This chain links TRBV5-4 with TRBJ1-2, with D uncertain. The CDR3 loop spans 13 amino acids. V was pared by 1 base and J by 8 bases, with 12 bases between. Per germline, CDR1 SGHNT and CDR2 YYREEE (reference sequence). The CDR3 nucleotides are TGTGCCAGCAGCTTGTTATCCGGTCGGGGCTACACCTTC. As protein: CASSLLSGRGYTF.

The V call is TRBV5-1, the J call TRBJ2-2, with 7 bases identical to TRBD1. Germline V gene sequence: CDR1 SGHRS, CDR2 YFSETQ. The trim removed 0 bases at V and 2 bases at J, leaving 4 bases unmatched. This CDR3 has 16 amino acids. The CDR3 reads CASSLETGTNTGELFF. CDR3 DNA: TGCGCCAGCAGCTTGGAGACAGGGACCAACACCGGGGAGCTGTTTTTT.

This chain uses TRBV6-5 with TRBJ1-1; TRBD1 agrees at 9 bases. The V gene end was trimmed by 6 bases and the J gene end by 11 bases; junction bases not matched to a gene: 13. Germline-derived CDR1 and CDR2 are MNHEY and SVGAGI. This CDR3 spans 14 amino acids. The CDR3 nucleotides read TGTGCCAGCAGGCCAGTACAGGGGGCAGCGAGCGCTTTCTTT. Its protein product is CASRPVQGAASAFF.

This clone appeared a few times. This rearrangement joins TRBV30 to TRBJ2-7; 9 bases are shared with TRBD2. This CDR3 has 15 amino acids. Germline CDR1 reads GTSNPN; CDR2 reads SVGIG (reference sequence). V lost 2 bases to trimming and J lost 1 base; unmatched junction nucleotides: 6. The CDR3 DNA reads as TGTGCCTGGAGTACAGCGGGGGGATGGTCCTACGAGCAGTACTTC. Translating gives CAWSTAGGWSYEQYF.

This clone turned up a few times. The chain uses TRBV9 and TRBJ2-7; 7 bases fit TRBD1. This CDR3 has 13 residues. The germline gives CDR1 SGDLS, CDR2 YYNGEE. The V and J ends lost 4 bases and 5 bases, in that order; junction bases with no gene match: 6. This CDR3 is CASSSTGFDEQYF. CDR3 sequence (DNA): TGTGCCAGCAGCTCGACAGGGTTCGACGAGCAGTACTTC. Variable domain in full (rest from reference TRBV9 and TRBJ2-7): DSGVTQTPKHLITATGQRVTLRCSPRSGDLSVYWYQQSLDQGLQFLIQYYNGEERAKGNILERFSAQQFPDLHSELNLSSLELGDSALYFCASSSTGFDEQYFGPGTRLTVT.

The V call is TRBV4-3, the J call TRBJ1-1, with unresolved D. The germline CDR1 and CDR2 sequences are LGHNA and YSLEER. The V gene lost 3 bases and the J gene lost 0 bases, with 8 bases spanning the gap. The CDR3 runs to 14 residues. The CDR3 DNA sequence: TGCGCCAGCAGCCACGGAGTTATGAACACTGAAGCTTTCTTT. This sequence encodes CASSHGVMNTEAFF.

CDR3 nucleotides: TGCACCAGCAGCCAAGGACAAGACAGGGGGAATCAGCCCCAGCATTTT. This gives the protein CTSSQGQDRGNQPQHF. The rearrangement uses TRBV1 and TRBJ1-5; TRBD1 was called by the table and not checked on the DNA. TRBV1 corresponds to a pseudogene. CDR3 length: 16 residues.

This clone was picked up one time. The chain employs TRBV12-3 or TRBV12-4 and TRBJ1-1, with unresolved D. The V end lost 5 bases, the J end lost 1 base, and 8 bases lay between the germline ends. CDR3 length: 13 amino acids. The CDR3 DNA reads as TGTGCCAGCAGTCTCGGGGAGAACACTGAAGCTTTCTTT. Translated: CASSLGENTEAFF.

V and J are TRBV12-3 or TRBV12-4 and TRBJ1-5; D unclear. V was cut by 1 base and J by 7 bases, with 8 bases left in between. The CDR3 length is 13 residues. This chain's CDR3 is CASSLGRTQPQHF. The CDR3 nucleotides are TGTGCCAGCAGTTTAGGGAGGACCCAGCCCCAGCATTTT.